The clone carrying this T cell receptor (beta chain) was recorded only once. These data originate in a study of shared clonotypes between healthy human individuals. The V gene lost 4 bases and the J gene lost 9 bases, with 19 bases spanning the gap. Germline values: CDR1 SEHNR, CDR2 FQNEAQ (reference sequence). The CDR3 has 15 residues. Healthy adults negative for HIV, lacking recent acute infections or vaccinations, served as donors. The donor cohort consisted entirely of Caucasian adults residing in Nashville, Tennessee. Splitting of CD4+ cells produced CD45RA+ naive and CD45RA-negative memory subsets. In the original processing: ImmunoSEQ junction-only sequences lacked quality scores, so their filtering differed. Sequencing used immunoSEQ multiplex PCR; TCRdb keeps in-frame clones, though not all of them. That table gives V, J and clone size, and the DNA gave D and trimming. The profile shows approximately 2,000,000 clones, around 90% of them singletons.

Sequencing was done on a sample of naive CD4+ T cells from PBMCs. Subset of the sample: CD45RA+ positively selected. The chain combines TRBV7-9 with TRBJ2-1; the D gene could be TRBD1 or TRBD2 (5 bases each). The receptor was isolated from a man younger than 30 in good health. Some clones in this sample may be carry-over from other donors' samples. CDR3 protein: CASSSGPNVDPEQFF. CDR3 DNA sequence: TGTGCCAGCAGCTCGGGACCGAACGTAGATCCTGAGCAGTTCTTC.